This entry lists 8 T cell receptor beta chains sequenced from one sample in a study of cytotoxic CD8 clonotypes in ibrutinib-treated CLL (dated by TCRdb to the early 2020s). The protocol used for the library was the immunoSEQ multiplex PCR assay. The table comes from immuneACCESS by way of TCRdb, which keeps in-frame sequences with V and J called. Part of the clones is missing from these tables; in studies checked, under half for an unresolved V gene and the rest for unknown reasons. Recorded for this sample are over 200,000 clones; 60% to 80% of them occurred a single time. The biggest ten clones account for approximately 10% of the sample. The time point label on this specimen signifies: more than 10 months on ibrutinib. The material was PBMCs, obtained after 12 months of ibrutinib treatment. These TCRs come from a human donor with chronic lymphocytic leukemia.

This chain connects TRBV30 to TRBJ1-2; D call uncertain. V was shortened by 3 bases and J by 4 bases, with 9 bases between the two germline ends. The germline V gene encodes CDR1 GTSNPN and CDR2 SVGIG (reference sequence). The CDR3 extends over 12 amino acids. CDR3 coding DNA: TGTGCCTGGAGGCACGGAAGCTATGGCTACACCTTC. Its translation: CAWRHGSYGYTF.

The chain uses TRBV19 and TRBJ2-2; D is unclear. There are 14 residues in the CDR3. Germline V CDR1 and CDR2: LNHDA, SQIVND (reference sequence). The V gene lost 9 bases and the J gene lost 0 bases, with 11 bases spanning the gap. CDR3 bases: TGTGCCAGCGCAACAGCCGCGAACACCGGGGAGCTGTTTTTT. This translates into CASATAANTGELFF.

In this sample, this clone turned up a few times. This chain joins TRBV5-1 and TRBJ1-2; weak D call: TRBD1 (5 bases). This CDR3 contains 14 residues. CDR1 SGHRS and CDR2 YFSETQ come from the germline V gene. Trimming left V 3 bases short and J 8 bases short, with 17 bases between. This CDR3 is CASSSGDGPPGYTF. CDR3 nucleotide sequence: TGCGCCAGCAGCTCGGGGGACGGCCCCCCGGGCTACACCTTC.

This clone was detected only a few times. CDR3 sequence (DNA): TGTGCCAGCAGCCCCAGGGCAGGATATGAGCAGTTCTTC. As protein: CASSPRAGYEQFF. The chain combines TRBV7-6 with TRBJ2-1, with a tentative D call TRBD1 (5 bases). Germline lookup yields CDR1 SGHVS and CDR2 FNYEAQ. V lost 5 bases, J lost 8 bases, and 13 bases lay in between. The CDR3 contains 13 residues.

The rearrangement links TRBV29-1 to TRBJ2-3; 7 bases line up with TRBD2. The CDR3 is 13 residues long. The germline gives CDR1 SQVTM, CDR2 ANQGSEA. The V and J ends lost 2 bases and 6 bases, in that order; junction bases with no gene match: 5. DNA of the CDR3: TGCAGCGTTGAAAGGTTGGGGGGGGATACGCAGTATTTT. Translation gives CSVERLGGDTQYF.

V gene TRBV25-1 combines with J gene TRBJ1-1, with 9 bases aligning to TRBD1. Trimming at V came to 6 bases and at J to 9 bases, leaving 2 bases not matched to a gene. The CDR3 totals 11 residues. CDR1 and CDR2 from the germline V gene are MGHDK and SYGVNS. The DNA of the CDR3 is TGTGCCAGCAGAACAGGGGGCCAAGCTTTCTTT. It specifies CASRTGGQAFF.

This chain connects TRBV7-9 to TRBJ2-7; 7 nucleotides align to TRBD1. The V segment lost 1 base and the J segment 0 bases; nucleotides outside the gene matches: 6. This CDR3 has 16 amino acids. CDR1 and CDR2 from the germline V gene are SEHNR and FQNEAQ (reference sequence). The CDR3 sequence: CASSLGRGQSSYEQYF. The DNA of the CDR3 is TGTGCCAGCAGCTTAGGTAGGGGGCAGAGCTCCTACGAGCAGTACTTC.

V is TRBV28 and J is TRBJ2-7; a possible D gene is TRBD2 (5 bases). The CDR3 spans 14 residues. The V end was cut by 8 bases, the J end by 7 bases, with 21 bases between. Germline V gene sequence: CDR1 MDHEN, CDR2 SYDVKM. The CDR3 coding sequence is TGTGCCAGCGAGAGGAGCGGTCCCCCGCTGGAGCAGTACTTC. This sequence encodes CASERSGPPLEQYF.